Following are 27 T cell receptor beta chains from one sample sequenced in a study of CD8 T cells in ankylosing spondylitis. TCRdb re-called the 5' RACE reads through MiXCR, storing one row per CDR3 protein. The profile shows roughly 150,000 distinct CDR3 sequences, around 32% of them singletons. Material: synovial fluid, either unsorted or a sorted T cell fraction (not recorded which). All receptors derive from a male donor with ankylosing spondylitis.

CDR3 in amino acids: CASSQQPDAAFF. CDR3 DNA sequence: TGTGCCAGCAGCCAACAGCCAGACGCGGCTTTCTTT. The chain employs TRBV6-2 or TRBV6-3 and TRBJ1-1; D remains unclear. The CDR3 loop spans 12 amino acids. From germline, CDR1 is MNHEY and CDR2 SVGEGT. Trimming removed 6 bases at V and 11 bases at J, with 16 bases between.

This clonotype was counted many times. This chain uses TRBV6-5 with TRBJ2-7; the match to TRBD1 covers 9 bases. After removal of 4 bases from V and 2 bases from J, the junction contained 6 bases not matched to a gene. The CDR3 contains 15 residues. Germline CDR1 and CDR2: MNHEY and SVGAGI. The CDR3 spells CASSSGTGITYEQYF. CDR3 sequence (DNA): TGTGCCAGCAGTTCGGGGACAGGGATAACCTACGAGCAGTACTTC.

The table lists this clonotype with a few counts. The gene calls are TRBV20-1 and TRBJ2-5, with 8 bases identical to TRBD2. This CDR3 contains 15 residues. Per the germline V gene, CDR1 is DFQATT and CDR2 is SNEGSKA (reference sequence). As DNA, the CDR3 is TGCAGCCCCGGACGGGAGGGCCTACACCAAGAGACCCAGTACTTC. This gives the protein CSPGREGLHQETQYF.

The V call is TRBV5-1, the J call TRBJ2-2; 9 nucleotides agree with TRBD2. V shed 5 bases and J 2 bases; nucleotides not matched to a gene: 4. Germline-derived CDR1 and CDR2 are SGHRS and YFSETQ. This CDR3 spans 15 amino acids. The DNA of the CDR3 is TGCGCCAGCAGATTTAGCGGGGGTAACACCGGGGAGCTGTTTTTT. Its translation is CASRFSGGNTGELFF.

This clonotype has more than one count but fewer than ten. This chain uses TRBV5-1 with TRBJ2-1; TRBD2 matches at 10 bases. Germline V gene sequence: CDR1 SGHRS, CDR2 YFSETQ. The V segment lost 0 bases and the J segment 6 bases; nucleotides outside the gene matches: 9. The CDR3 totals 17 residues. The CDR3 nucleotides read TGCGCCAGCAGCTTGGGACTAGCGGGCGCGATGGCCAATGAGCAGTTCTTC. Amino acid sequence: CASSLGLAGAMANEQFF. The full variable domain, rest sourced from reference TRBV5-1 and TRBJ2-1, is KAGVTQTPRYLIKTRGQQVTLSCSPISGHRSVSWYQQTPGQGLQFLFEYFSETQRNKGNFPGRFSGRQFSNSRSEMNVSTLELGDSALYLCASSLGLAGAMANEQFFGPGTRLTVL.

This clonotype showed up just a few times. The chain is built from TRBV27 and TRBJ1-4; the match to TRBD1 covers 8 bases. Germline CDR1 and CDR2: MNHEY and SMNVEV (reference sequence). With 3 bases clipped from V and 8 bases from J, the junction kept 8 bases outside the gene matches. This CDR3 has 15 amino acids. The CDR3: CASSLGDNRGEKLFF. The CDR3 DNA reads TGTGCCAGCAGTTTGGGCGATAACAGGGGGGAAAAACTGTTTTTT.

The CDR3 coding sequence is TGTGCCATCAGTGAGGGCCCCGAGCAGTACTTC. This codes for CAISEGPEQYF. The chain recombines TRBV10-3 with TRBJ2-7, with D unclear. V was pared by 2 bases and J by 6 bases, with 5 bases between. CDR1 and CDR2 (germline): ENHRY, SYGVKD. The CDR3 totals 11 residues.

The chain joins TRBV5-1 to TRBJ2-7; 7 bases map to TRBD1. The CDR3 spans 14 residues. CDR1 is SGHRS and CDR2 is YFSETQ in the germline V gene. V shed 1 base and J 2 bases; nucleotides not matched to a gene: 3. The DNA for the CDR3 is TGCGCCAGCAGCTTGTCAACAGGGGCCTACGAGCAGTACTTC. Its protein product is CASSLSTGAYEQYF.

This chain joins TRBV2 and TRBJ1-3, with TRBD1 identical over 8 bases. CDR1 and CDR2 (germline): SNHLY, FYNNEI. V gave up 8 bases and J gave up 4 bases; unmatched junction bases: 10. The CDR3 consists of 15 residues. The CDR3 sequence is CASSPGTGAGNTIYF. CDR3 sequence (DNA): TGTGCCAGCTCACCCGGGACAGGCGCCGGAAACACCATATATTTT.

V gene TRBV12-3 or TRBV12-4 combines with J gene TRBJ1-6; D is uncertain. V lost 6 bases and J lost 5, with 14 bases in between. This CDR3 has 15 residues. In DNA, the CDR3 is TGTGCCAGCAGGAAGGAGCAGATAAATAATTCACCCCTCCACTTT. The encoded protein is CASRKEQINNSPLHF.

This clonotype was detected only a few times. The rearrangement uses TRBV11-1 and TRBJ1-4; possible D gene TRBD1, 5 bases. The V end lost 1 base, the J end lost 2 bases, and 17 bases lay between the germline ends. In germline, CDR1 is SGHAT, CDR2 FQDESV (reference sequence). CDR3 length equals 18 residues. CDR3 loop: CASSLGPSRQLTNEKLFF. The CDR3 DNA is TGTGCCAGCAGCTTAGGTCCCTCTCGACAGCTTACTAATGAAAAACTGTTTTTT.

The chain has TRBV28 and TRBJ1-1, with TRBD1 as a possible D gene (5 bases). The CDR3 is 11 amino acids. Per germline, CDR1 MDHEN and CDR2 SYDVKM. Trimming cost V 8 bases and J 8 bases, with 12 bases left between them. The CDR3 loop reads CASGRGLEAFF. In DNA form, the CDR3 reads TGTGCCAGCGGGCGGGGGTTAGAAGCTTTCTTT. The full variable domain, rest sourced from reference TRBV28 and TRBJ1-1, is DVKVTQSSRYLVKRTGEKVFLECVQDMDHENMFWYRQDPGLGLRLIYFSYDVKMKEKGDIPEGYSVSREKKERFSLILESASTNQTSMYLCASGRGLEAFFGQGTRLTVV.

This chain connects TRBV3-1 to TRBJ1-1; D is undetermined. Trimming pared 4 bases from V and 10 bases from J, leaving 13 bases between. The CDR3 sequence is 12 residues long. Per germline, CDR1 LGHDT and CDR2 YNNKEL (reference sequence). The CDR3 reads CASSREGGGAFF. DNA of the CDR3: TGTGCCAGCAGCCGAGAGGGTGGAGGAGCTTTCTTT.

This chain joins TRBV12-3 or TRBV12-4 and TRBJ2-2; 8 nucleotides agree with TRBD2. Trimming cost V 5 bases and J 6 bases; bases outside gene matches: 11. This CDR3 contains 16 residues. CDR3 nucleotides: TGTGCCAGCAGTCTCACTAGCGGAGCTCCATCCGGGGAGCTGTTTTTT. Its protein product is CASSLTSGAPSGELFF.

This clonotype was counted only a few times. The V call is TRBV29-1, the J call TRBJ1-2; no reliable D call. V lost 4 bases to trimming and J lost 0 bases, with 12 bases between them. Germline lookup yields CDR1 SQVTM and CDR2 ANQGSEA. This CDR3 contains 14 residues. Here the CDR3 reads CSVVSRTANYGYTF. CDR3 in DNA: TGCAGCGTTGTATCGAGAACAGCTAACTATGGCTACACCTTC.

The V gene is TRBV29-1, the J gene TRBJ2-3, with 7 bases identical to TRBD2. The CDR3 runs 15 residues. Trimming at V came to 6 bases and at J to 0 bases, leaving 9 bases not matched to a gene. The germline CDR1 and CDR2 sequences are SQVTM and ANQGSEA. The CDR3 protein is CSVGGARESTDTQYF. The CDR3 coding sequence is TGCAGCGTGGGAGGGGCCAGAGAGAGCACAGATACGCAGTATTTT.

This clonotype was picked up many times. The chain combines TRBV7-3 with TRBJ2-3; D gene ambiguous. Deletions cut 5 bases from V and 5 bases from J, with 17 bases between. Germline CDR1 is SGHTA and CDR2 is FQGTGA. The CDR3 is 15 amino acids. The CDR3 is CASSLGGRVEDTQYF. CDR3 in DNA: TGTGCCAGCAGCCTGGGCGGTCGGGTGGAAGATACGCAGTATTTT.

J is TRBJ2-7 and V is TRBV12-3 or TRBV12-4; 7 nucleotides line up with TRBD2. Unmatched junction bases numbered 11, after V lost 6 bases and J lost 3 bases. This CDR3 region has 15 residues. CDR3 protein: CASSRGTASGYEQYF. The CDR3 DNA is TGTGCCAGCAGCCGAGGGACGGCTAGCGGCTACGAGCAGTACTTC.

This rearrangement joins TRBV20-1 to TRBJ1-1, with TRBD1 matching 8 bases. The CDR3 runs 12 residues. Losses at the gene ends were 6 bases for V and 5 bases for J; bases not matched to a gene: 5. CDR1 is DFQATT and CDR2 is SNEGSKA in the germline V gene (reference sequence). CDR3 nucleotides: TGCAGTGCCCAGGACAGGGTAACTGAAGCTTTCTTT. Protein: CSAQDRVTEAFF.

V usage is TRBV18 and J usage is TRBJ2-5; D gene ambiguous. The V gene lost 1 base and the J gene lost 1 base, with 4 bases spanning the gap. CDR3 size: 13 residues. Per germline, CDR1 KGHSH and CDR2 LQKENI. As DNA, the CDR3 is TGTGCCAGCTCACCACGATCCCAAGAGACCCAGTACTTC. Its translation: CASSPRSQETQYF.

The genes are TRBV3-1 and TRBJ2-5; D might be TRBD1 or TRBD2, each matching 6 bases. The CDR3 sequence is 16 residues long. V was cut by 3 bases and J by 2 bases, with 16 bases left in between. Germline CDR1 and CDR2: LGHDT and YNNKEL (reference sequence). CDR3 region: CASSQSNGGHQETQYF. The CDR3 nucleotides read TGTGCCAGCAGCCAGTCGAACGGGGGCCATCAAGAGACCCAGTACTTC.

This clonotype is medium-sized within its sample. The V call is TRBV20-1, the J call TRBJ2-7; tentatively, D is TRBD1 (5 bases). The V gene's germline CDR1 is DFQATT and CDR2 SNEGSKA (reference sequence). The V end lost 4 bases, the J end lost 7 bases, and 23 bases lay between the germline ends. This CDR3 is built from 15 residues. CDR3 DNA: TGCAGTGCTACAGCGATCGCGGCCAGGGTGGAAGAGCAGTACTTC. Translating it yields CSATAIAARVEEQYF.

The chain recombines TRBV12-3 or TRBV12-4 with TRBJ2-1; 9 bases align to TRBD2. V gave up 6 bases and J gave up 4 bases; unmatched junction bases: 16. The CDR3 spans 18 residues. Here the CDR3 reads CASRPRREGGRDYNEQFF. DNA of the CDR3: TGTGCCAGCAGGCCACGACGAGAAGGCGGGAGGGATTACAATGAGCAGTTCTTC.

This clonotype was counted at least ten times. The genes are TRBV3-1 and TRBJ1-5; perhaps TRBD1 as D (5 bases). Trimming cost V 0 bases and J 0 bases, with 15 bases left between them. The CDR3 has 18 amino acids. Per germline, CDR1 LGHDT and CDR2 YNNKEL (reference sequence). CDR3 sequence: CASSQDNGRAYSNQPQHF. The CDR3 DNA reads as TGTGCCAGCAGCCAAGATAACGGCAGGGCCTATAGCAATCAGCCCCAGCATTTT.

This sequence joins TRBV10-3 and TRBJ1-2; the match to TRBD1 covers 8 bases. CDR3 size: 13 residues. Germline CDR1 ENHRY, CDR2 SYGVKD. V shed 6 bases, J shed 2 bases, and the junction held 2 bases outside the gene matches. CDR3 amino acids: CAIRGQVNYGYTF. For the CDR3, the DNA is TGTGCCATCAGGGGACAGGTAAACTATGGCTACACCTTC.

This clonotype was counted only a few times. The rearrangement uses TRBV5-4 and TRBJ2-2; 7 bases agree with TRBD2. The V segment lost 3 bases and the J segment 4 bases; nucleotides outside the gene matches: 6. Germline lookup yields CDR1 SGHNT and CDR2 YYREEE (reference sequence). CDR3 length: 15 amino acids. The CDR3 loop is CASSSGGGSTGELFF. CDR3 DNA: TGTGCCAGCAGCTCTGGGGGAGGGAGCACCGGGGAGCTGTTTTTT.

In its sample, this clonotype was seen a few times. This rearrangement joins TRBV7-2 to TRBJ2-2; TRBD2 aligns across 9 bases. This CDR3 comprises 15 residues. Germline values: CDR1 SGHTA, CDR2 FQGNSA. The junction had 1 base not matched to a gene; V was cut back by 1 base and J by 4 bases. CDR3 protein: CASSLVSGSTGELFF. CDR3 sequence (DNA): TGTGCCAGCAGCTTAGTTAGCGGGAGCACCGGGGAGCTGTTTTTT.